What follows are 27 T cell receptor beta chains derived from one specimen sequenced in a study of T cell repertoires in cytomegalovirus infection. TCRdb called the reads again in MiXCR, with one record for every CDR3 protein. Of about 110,000 distinct CDR3 sequences in the sample, about 30% were seen once. Antigens for these TCRs are unknown. Sequencing used CD8+ T cells from cultured PBMCs, obtained from culture after CMV antigen stimulation. These receptors were collected from a human donor in good health (CMV status not recorded). Some clones in this sample may be carry-over from other donors' samples.

This sequence joins TRBV6-5 and TRBJ2-7; no clear D gene. V was cut by 2 bases and J by 1 base, with 6 bases left in between. This CDR3 comprises 13 residues. Per germline, CDR1 MNHEY and CDR2 SVGAGI. The CDR3 sequence is CASSYGESYEQYF. The CDR3 nucleotides read TGTGCCAGCAGTTACGGCGAATCCTACGAGCAGTACTTC.

The rearrangement uses TRBV29-1 and TRBJ1-2, with D tentatively TRBD1 (6 bases). CDR3 size: 12 residues. V was trimmed by 6 bases and J by 3 bases, leaving 11 bases between them. Germline V gene lookup returns CDR1 SQVTM and CDR2 ANQGSEA. CDR3 sequence: CSVEDRYYGYTF. In DNA form, the CDR3 reads TGCAGCGTGGAGGACAGATACTATGGCTACACCTTC.

The chain recombines TRBV27 with TRBJ2-1; D remains unclear. Germline V gene lookup returns CDR1 MNHEY and CDR2 SMNVEV (reference sequence). The CDR3 runs 11 residues. V was pared by 6 bases and J by 3 bases, with 3 bases between. The CDR3 sequence is CASRDYNEQFF. CDR3 coding DNA: TGTGCCAGCAGGGACTACAATGAGCAGTTCTTC.

The chain recombines TRBV6-2 or TRBV6-3 with TRBJ2-1; D is uncertain. CDR1 MNHEY and CDR2 SVGEGT come from the germline V gene. The V gene lost 7 bases and the J gene lost 7 bases, with 17 bases spanning the gap. There are 14 residues in the CDR3. Here the CDR3 DNA reads TGTGCCAGCACCCCGATAGGTGTGGGGAATGAGCAGTTCTTC. This sequence encodes CASTPIGVGNEQFF.

This clonotype came up a few times. The rearrangement joins TRBV20-1 to TRBJ1-5, with a weak D call TRBD1 (5 bases). V dropped 6 bases and J dropped 0 bases, with 12 bases sitting between them. The V gene's germline CDR1 is DFQATT and CDR2 SNEGSKA (reference sequence). The CDR3 covers 14 residues. DNA for the CDR3: TGCAGTGCCCCTAGGGACTTTAGCAATCAGCCCCAGCATTTT. Its protein is CSAPRDFSNQPQHF.

This clonotype was detected only a few times. The rearrangement links TRBV5-6 to TRBJ2-7; 9 nucleotides match TRBD1. The trim removed 3 bases at V and 7 bases at J, leaving 8 bases unmatched. The CDR3 is 14 amino acids. Germline CDR1 reads SGHDT; CDR2 reads YYEEEE. CDR3 DNA sequence: TGTGCCAGCAGCTGGCGGACAGGGGTCGGGGAGCAGTACTTC. It translates to CASSWRTGVGEQYF.

The rearrangement links TRBV20-1 to TRBJ2-3; D gene uncertain. The germline V gene encodes CDR1 DFQATT and CDR2 SNEGSKA (reference sequence). The CDR3 consists of 17 residues. The ends were cut back, 0 bases at V and 0 bases at J, with 16 bases in the middle. Here the CDR3 reads CSAREPLAPPSTDTQYF. The CDR3 DNA is TGCAGTGCTAGAGAGCCCTTGGCCCCCCCTAGCACAGATACGCAGTATTTT.

The genes are TRBV7-8 and TRBJ1-5; no clear D. The CDR3 is made up of 12 amino acids. V shed 1 base and J shed 6 bases, with 4 bases lying between them. Germline V gene sequence: CDR1 SGHVS, CDR2 FQNEAQ. DNA for the CDR3: TGTGCCAGCAGCTTAGGGATTCAGCCCCAGCATTTT. The encoded protein is CASSLGIQPQHF.

The chain couples TRBV30 to TRBJ1-1; TRBD1 aligns across 9 bases. The V gene's germline CDR1 is GTSNPN and CDR2 SVGIG (reference sequence). The CDR3 loop spans 16 amino acids. Trimming took 5 bases from V and 4 from J; bases not matched to a gene: 14. CDR3 DNA: TGTGCCTGGGGTCCCACAGGGGGCGCGGGGGTCACTGAAGCTTTCTTT. Protein sequence: CAWGPTGGAGVTEAFF.

This clonotype has more than one count but fewer than ten. The CDR3 sequence: CASSPSFGTGVYEQYF. The CDR3 coding sequence is TGTGCCAGCAGCCCTTCGTTTGGGACAGGGGTCTACGAGCAGTACTTC. V is TRBV11-2 and J is TRBJ2-7; TRBD1 matches at 10 bases. The CDR3 contains 16 residues. V lost 5 bases, J lost 3 bases, and 10 bases stayed unmatched. Germline-derived CDR1 and CDR2 are SGHAT and FQNNGV. The variable domain in full, with the rest retrieved from reference TRBV11-2 and TRBJ2-7, is EAGVAQSPRYKIIEKRQSVAFWCNPISGHATLYWYQQILGQGPKLLIQFQNNGVVDDSQLPKDRFSAERLKGVDSTLKIQPAKLEDSAVYLCASSPSFGTGVYEQYFGPGTRLTVT.

This clonotype came up a few times. This chain links TRBV28 with TRBJ2-2; D call uncertain. Looked up from germline, CDR1 is MDHEN and CDR2 is SYDVKM. The CDR3 totals 15 residues. Trimming took 5 bases from V and 2 from J, leaving 12 bases between them. CDR3 DNA sequence: TGTGCCAGCAGTGATTTAGTGGGTAACACCGGGGAGCTGTTTTTT. Translated, it gives CASSDLVGNTGELFF.

The CDR3 sequence: CASSPKGEKRVPSPLHF. As DNA, the CDR3 is TGCGCCAGCAGCCCAAAGGGTGAGAAGCGGGTACCCTCACCCCTCCACTTT. The V and J genes are TRBV4-1 and TRBJ1-6; no definite D call. Trimming removed 4 bases at V and 10 bases at J, with 23 bases between. The CDR3 has 17 amino acids. The germline V gene has CDR1 MGHRA and CDR2 YSYEKL.

The V call is TRBV9, the J call TRBJ2-1, with 14 bases identical to TRBD2. Germline CDR1 reads SGDLS; CDR2 reads YYNGEE. V was pared by 4 bases and J by 13 bases, with 10 bases of the junction left unmatched. The CDR3 consists of 15 residues. The DNA of the CDR3 is TGTGCCAGCAGCAGCCCGGGGGGACTAGCGGGGGCTCAGTTCTTC. Translated, it gives CASSSPGGLAGAQFF.

This chain links TRBV5-1 with TRBJ1-1; 10 bases line up with TRBD1. The trim removed 3 bases at V and 6 bases at J, leaving 2 bases unmatched. CDR1 and CDR2 from the germline V gene are SGHRS and YFSETQ. There are 13 residues in the CDR3. CDR3 in DNA: TGCGCCAGCAGCTATGGACAGGGGGCTGAAGCTTTCTTT. Amino acid sequence: CASSYGQGAEAFF.

This clonotype came up a few times. A much larger clone differs from this one at a single base, so this may be a read error. This sequence joins TRBV7-6 and TRBJ2-7; D is perhaps TRBD1 (6 bases). This CDR3 has 12 residues. The V gene lost 5 bases and the J gene lost 2 bases, with 7 bases spanning the gap. The V gene's germline CDR1 is SGHVS and CDR2 FNYEAQ. The CDR3 region has the DNA TGTGCCAGCAGCCGGGACACCTACGAGCAGTACTTC. The encoded protein is CASSRDTYEQYF.

The chain has TRBV24-1 and TRBJ2-2; D call uncertain. V dropped 3 bases and J dropped 0 bases, with 10 bases sitting between them. The length of the CDR3 is 16 residues. CDR1 KGHDR and CDR2 SFDVKD come from the germline V gene. The CDR3, as DNA: TGTGCCACCAGTGATAACACGATCGCGAACACCGGGGAGCTGTTTTTT. Residues: CATSDNTIANTGELFF.

In its sample, this clonotype was seen once. Germline is not matched at one junction end, which may reflect a read error. The chain joins TRBV20-1 to TRBJ2-1, with 8 bases aligning to TRBD1. Germline V gene lookup returns CDR1 DFQATT and CDR2 SNEGSKA (reference sequence). There are 16 residues in the CDR3. The CDR3 protein is CSARDQAGGDYHEQFF. CDR3 bases: TGCAGTGCTAGAGATCAGGCAGGGGGCGACTACCATGAGCAGTTCTTC.

In its sample, this clonotype was seen many times. This sequence joins TRBV7-6 and TRBJ1-4; no firm D call. The V end was cut by 1 base, the J end by 0 bases, with 3 bases between. Germline loops: CDR1 SGHVS, CDR2 FNYEAQ. This CDR3 spans 14 amino acids. This chain's CDR3 is CASSLGATNEKLFF. The CDR3 bases are TGTGCCAGCAGCTTAGGGGCAACTAATGAAAAACTGTTTTTT.

The chain carries TRBV19 and TRBJ1-1; TRBD1 aligns across 7 bases. The CDR3 runs to 14 residues. V shed 3 bases and J 7 bases; nucleotides not matched to a gene: 8. Germline V gene lookup returns CDR1 LNHDA and CDR2 SQIVND (reference sequence). CDR3 coding DNA: TGTGCCAGTAGTATGGAGACAGGGACTTTTGAAGCTTTCTTT. It translates to CASSMETGTFEAFF.

This clonotype has a count of ten or more. CDR3 nucleotides: TGTGCCAGCAGTTACTTGAACACCGGGGAGCTGTTTTTT. Residues: CASSYLNTGELFF. The V and J genes are TRBV6-5 and TRBJ2-2, with D uncertain. CDR1 is MNHEY, CDR2 SVGAGI, per germline. The CDR3 contains 13 residues. Deletions cut 1 base from V and 1 base from J, with 1 base between.

This rearrangement joins TRBV11-2 to TRBJ1-1; 11 bases agree with TRBD1. This CDR3 has 14 residues. The junction had 3 bases not matched to a gene; V was cut back by 3 bases and J by 6 bases. Germline V gene sequence: CDR1 SGHAT, CDR2 FQNNGV. The CDR3 sequence is CASSLGQGEAEAFF. In DNA, the CDR3 is TGTGCCAGCAGCTTGGGACAGGGGGAGGCTGAAGCTTTCTTT.

This rearrangement joins TRBV7-6 to TRBJ2-3; 11 bases are a match to TRBD2. J lost 2 bases, V lost 5 bases, and 12 bases had no gene match. This CDR3 spans 18 amino acids. CDR1 and CDR2 from the germline V gene are SGHVS and FNYEAQ. CDR3 sequence (DNA): TGTGCCAGCAGCCTTCTAGCGGGGGGCCGCTACATCACAGATACGCAGTATTTT. Translating gives CASSLLAGGRYITDTQYF.

Only a few counts were recorded for this clonotype. CDR3 region: CASTPTYSGGTEAFF. The CDR3 coding sequence is TGTGCCAGTACCCCAACATACTCGGGGGGCACTGAAGCTTTCTTT. The V gene is TRBV19, the J gene TRBJ1-1; possible D gene TRBD1, 5 bases. The CDR3 covers 15 residues. Germline CDR1 and CDR2: LNHDA and SQIVND (reference sequence). Trimming cost V 7 bases and J 4 bases, with 19 bases left between them.

The chain carries TRBV5-5 and TRBJ1-1; D call uncertain. The CDR3 sequence is 13 residues long. From germline, CDR1 is SGHKS and CDR2 YYEKEE (reference sequence). V gave up 1 base and J gave up 4 bases, with 8 bases separating them. CDR3 loop: CASSLWVGTEAFF. For the CDR3, the DNA is TGTGCCAGCAGCTTGTGGGTAGGCACTGAAGCTTTCTTT.

CDR3 sequence: CASSFSGGGYEQYF. Here the CDR3 DNA reads TGTGCCAGCAGCTTTAGCGGGGGGGGCTACGAGCAGTACTTC. This chain joins TRBV7-6 and TRBJ2-7, with TRBD2 matching 11 bases. The CDR3 totals 14 residues. J lost 3 bases, V lost 3 bases, and 1 base had no gene match. The germline V gene encodes CDR1 SGHVS and CDR2 FNYEAQ.

The chain recombines TRBV20-1 with TRBJ1-2; D is uncertain. The CDR3 runs 14 residues. The germline CDR1 and CDR2 sequences are DFQATT and SNEGSKA (reference sequence). V dropped 0 bases and J dropped 3 bases, with 11 bases sitting between them. CDR3 nucleotides: TGCAGTGCTAGAGATGTTTATACTGACTATGGCTACACCTTC. Its protein is CSARDVYTDYGYTF.

This clonotype occurred a few times. The DNA for the CDR3 is TGTGCCAGCAGTCCCTCAGGGTTTTCCTCCTCCTACGAGCAGTACTTC. The encoded protein is CASSPSGFSSSYEQYF. The gene calls are TRBV27 and TRBJ2-7; TRBD1 is a possible D gene (5 bases). The germline V and J ends were trimmed by 5 bases and 0 bases, with 17 bases remaining between them. The CDR3 spans 16 residues. Germline CDR1 reads MNHEY; CDR2 reads SMNVEV (reference sequence).